This record concerns one T cell receptor beta chain sequence. The antigen remains undetermined. Each CDR3 protein gets one entry after TCRdb re-called the multiplex PCR reads with MiXCR. The profile shows some 130,000 distinct CDR3 sequences, about 20% of them singletons. The CDR3 runs 13 residues. Germline trimming cut 7 bases from V and 5 bases from J; bases unmatched to any gene: 5. Germline CDR1 and CDR2: SGHTA and FQGTGA. The data originate from a study of breast tumors, draining lymph nodes, adjacent tissues. Whole-study results and caveats: The lymph node origin of tumor T cells was framed as consistent with a hypothesis, not demonstrated. Tumor TCR diversity was below lymph nodes but above nontumor tissue. Compared with basal-like, luminal-like tumors shared significantly more repertoire with nontumor tissue.

Breast cancer patients provided tissue from their axillary draining lymph nodes. The rearrangement links TRBV7-3 to TRBJ2-3; 8 nucleotides line up with TRBD2. The TCR was taken from a female donor with breast cancer. Some clones in this sample may be carry-over from other donors' samples. What was sequenced was axillary lymph node tissue. The CDR3 nucleotides are TGTGCCAGCAAAGCGGGAGTTGGAGATACGCAGTATTTT. This translates into CASKAGVGDTQYF.